The TCR beta chain under discussion was sequenced for a study of T-cell reconstitution after alpha-beta-depleted transplantation in children. V lost 4 bases and J 3 bases, leaving 10 bases between the germline ends. The CDR3 consists of 13 residues. From germline, CDR1 is KGHSH and CDR2 LQKENI. Preparation of the TCRbeta library used unique molecular identifiers. MiXCR, applied by TCRdb to the PCR reads, yields one record per CDR3 protein. The sample holds about 610,000 distinct CDR3 sequences, 10% seen once. The origin of this receptor is a human donor who donated a stem cell graft to a child with acute myeloid leukemia. This chain connects TRBV18 to TRBJ2-7; D is ambiguous. Sequenced material: PBMCs from the stem cell graft donor, taken from the stem cell graft. The CDR3 is CASSRQDDYEQYF. CDR3 sequence (DNA): TGTGCCAGCTCACGTCAGGATGACTACGAGCAGTACTTC.